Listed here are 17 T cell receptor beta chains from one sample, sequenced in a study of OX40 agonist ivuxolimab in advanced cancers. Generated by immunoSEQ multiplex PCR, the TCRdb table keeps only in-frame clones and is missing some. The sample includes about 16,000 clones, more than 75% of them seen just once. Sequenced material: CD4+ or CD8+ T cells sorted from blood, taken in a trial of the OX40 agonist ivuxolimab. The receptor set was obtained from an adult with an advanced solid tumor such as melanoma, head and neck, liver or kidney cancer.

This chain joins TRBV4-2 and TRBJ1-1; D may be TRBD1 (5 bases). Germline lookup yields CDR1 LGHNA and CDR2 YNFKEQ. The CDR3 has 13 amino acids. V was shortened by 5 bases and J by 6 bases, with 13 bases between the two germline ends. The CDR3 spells CASSYGGVAEAFF. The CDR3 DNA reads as TGTGCCAGCAGCTATGGGGGGGTAGCTGAAGCTTTCTTT.

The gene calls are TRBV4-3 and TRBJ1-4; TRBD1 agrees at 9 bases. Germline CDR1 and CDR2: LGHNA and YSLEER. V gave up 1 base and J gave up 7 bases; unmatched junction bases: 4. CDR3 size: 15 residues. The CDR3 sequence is CASSQGTGVGEKLFF. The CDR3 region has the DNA TGCGCCAGCAGCCAAGGGACAGGGGTTGGTGAAAAACTGTTTTTT.

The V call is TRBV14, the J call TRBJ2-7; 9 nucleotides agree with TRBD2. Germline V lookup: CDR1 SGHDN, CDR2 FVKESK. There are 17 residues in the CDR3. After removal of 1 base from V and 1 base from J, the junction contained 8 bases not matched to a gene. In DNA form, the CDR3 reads TGTGCCAGCAGCCAAGGTCCTAGCGGGAACTATTCCTACGAGCAGTACTTC. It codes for CASSQGPSGNYSYEQYF.

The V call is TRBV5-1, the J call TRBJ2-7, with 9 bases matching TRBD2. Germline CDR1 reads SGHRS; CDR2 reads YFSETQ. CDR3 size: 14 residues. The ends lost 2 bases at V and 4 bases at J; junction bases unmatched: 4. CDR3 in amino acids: CASSFSGSGYEQYF. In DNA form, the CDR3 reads TGCGCCAGCAGCTTTAGCGGGAGTGGGTACGAGCAGTACTTC.

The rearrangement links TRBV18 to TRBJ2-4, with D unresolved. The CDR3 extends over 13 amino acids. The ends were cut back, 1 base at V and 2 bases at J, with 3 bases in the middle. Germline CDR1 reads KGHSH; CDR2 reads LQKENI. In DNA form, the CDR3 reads TGTGCCAGCTCACCACTATCCAAAAACATTCAGTACTTC. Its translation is CASSPLSKNIQYF.

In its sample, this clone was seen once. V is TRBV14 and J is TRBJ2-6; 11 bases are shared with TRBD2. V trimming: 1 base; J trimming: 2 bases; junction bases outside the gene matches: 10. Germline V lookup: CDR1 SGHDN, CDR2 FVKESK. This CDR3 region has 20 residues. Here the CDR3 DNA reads TGTGCCAGCAGCCAAGGGTTTAGCGGGGGGGCGGATCCTGGGGCCAACGTCCTGACTTTC. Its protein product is CASSQGFSGGADPGANVLTF.

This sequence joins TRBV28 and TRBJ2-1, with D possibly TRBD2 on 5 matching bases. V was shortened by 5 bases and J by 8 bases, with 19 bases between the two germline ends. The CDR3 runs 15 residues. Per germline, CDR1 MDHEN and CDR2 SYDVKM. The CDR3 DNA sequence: TGTGCCAGCAGTCGCACCCCGAGGGAAAGCTATGAGCAGTTCTTC. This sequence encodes CASSRTPRESYEQFF.

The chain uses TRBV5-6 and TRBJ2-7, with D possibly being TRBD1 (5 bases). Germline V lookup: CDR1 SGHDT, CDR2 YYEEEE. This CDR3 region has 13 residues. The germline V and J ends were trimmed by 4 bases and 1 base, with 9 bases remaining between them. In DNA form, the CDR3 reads TGTGCCAGCAGCGCGGCAGGGTCCTACGAGCAGTACTTC. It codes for CASSAAGSYEQYF.

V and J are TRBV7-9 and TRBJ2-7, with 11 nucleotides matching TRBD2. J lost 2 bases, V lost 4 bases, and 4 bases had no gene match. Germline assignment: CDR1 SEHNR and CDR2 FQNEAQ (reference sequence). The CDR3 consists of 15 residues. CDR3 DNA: TGTGCCAGCAGCTGGACTAGCGGGCCCACCTACGAGCAGTACTTC. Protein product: CASSWTSGPTYEQYF. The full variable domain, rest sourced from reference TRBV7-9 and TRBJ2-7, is DTGVSQNPRHKITKRGQNVTFRCDPISEHNRLYWYRQTLGQGPEFLTYFQNEAQLEKSRLLSDRFSAERPKGSFSTLEIQRTEQGDSAMYLCASSWTSGPTYEQYFGPGTRLTVT.

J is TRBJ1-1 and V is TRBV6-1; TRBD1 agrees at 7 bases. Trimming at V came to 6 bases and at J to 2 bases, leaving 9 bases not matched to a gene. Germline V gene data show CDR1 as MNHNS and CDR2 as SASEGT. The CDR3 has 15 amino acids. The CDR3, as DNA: TGTGCCAGCAGGGATCGAGACAGGGTTAACACTGAAGCTTTCTTT. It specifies CASRDRDRVNTEAFF.

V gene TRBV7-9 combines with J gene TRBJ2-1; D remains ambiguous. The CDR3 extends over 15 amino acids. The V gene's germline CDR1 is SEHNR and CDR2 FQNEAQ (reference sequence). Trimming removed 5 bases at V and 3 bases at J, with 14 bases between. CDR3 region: CASSRVGEIYNEQFF. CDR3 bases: TGTGCCAGCAGCCGAGTCGGTGAGATCTACAATGAGCAGTTCTTC.

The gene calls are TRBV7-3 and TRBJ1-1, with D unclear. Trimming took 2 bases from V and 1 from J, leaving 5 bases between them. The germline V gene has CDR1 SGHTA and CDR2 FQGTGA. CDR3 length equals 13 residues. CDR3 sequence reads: CASSLEGNTEAFF. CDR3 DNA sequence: TGTGCCAGCAGCTTAGAGGGGAACACTGAAGCTTTCTTT.

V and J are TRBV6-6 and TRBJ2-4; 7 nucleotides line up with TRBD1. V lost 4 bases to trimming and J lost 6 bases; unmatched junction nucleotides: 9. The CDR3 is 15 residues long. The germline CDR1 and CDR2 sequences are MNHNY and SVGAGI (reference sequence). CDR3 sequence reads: CASSSLSGQSNIQYF. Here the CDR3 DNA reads TGTGCCAGCAGTTCACTATCGGGACAGTCAAACATTCAGTACTTC.

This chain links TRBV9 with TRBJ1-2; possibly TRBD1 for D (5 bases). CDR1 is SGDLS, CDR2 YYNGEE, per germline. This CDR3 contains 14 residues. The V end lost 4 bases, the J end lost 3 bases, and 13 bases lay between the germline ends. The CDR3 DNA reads TGTGCCAGCAGCCCCGGTAGGGGAGACTATGGCTACACCTTC. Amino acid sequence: CASSPGRGDYGYTF.

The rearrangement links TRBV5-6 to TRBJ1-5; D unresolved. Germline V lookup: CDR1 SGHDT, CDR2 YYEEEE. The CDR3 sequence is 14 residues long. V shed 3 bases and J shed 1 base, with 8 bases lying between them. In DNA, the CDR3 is TGTGCCAGCAGCTCAGAACAGAGCAATCAGCCCCAGCATTTT. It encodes CASSSEQSNQPQHF.

This CDR3 is CASSFQTGLLGYTF. CDR3 DNA: TGTGCCAGCAGCTTCCAGACAGGCCTTTTGGGCTACACCTTC. The rearrangement uses TRBV5-6 and TRBJ1-2; D is possibly TRBD1 (6 bases). The CDR3 covers 14 residues. Trimming took 2 bases from V and 8 from J, leaving 16 bases between them. Germline V gene data show CDR1 as SGHDT and CDR2 as YYEEEE.

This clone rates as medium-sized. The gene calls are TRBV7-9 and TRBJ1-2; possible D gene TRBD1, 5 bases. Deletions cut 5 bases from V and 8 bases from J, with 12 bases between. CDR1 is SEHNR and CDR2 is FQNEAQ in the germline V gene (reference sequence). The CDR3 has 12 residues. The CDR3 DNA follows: TGTGCCAGCAGCCAGGGAGTATTCGGCTACACCTTC. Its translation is CASSQGVFGYTF.